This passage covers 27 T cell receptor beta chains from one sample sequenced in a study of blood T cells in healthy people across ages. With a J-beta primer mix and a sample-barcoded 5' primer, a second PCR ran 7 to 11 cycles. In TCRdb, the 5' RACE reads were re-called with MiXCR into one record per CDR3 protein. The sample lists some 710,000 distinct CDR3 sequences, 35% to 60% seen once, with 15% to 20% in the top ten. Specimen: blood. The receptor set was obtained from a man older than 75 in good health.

The CDR3 region has the DNA TGTGCCAGCAGCTCAGGAACCTTCTTTAGCGGGAGGCCGTCCTACAATGAGCAGTTCTTC. It encodes CASSSGTFFSGRPSYNEQFF. This chain joins TRBV7-9 and TRBJ2-1; 10 positions match TRBD2. CDR1 is SEHNR and CDR2 is FQNEAQ in the germline V gene (reference sequence). The length of the CDR3 is 20 residues. V was clipped by 4 bases and J by 1 base; unmatched bases: 16.

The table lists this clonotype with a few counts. The CDR3: CASSASGTPLNEQFF. Written as DNA, the CDR3 is TGCGCCAGCAGCGCCAGCGGCACCCCCTTGAATGAGCAGTTCTTC. V usage is TRBV5-1 and J usage is TRBJ2-1; perhaps TRBD2 as D (5 bases). The CDR3 totals 15 residues. The V end was cut by 4 bases, the J end by 7 bases, with 18 bases between. The germline V gene encodes CDR1 SGHRS and CDR2 YFSETQ.

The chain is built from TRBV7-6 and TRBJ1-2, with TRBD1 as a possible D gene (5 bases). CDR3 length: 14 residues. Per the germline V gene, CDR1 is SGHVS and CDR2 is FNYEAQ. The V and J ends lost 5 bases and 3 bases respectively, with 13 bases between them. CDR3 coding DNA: TGTGCCAGCAGCCCCCAGGGAGGGTACTATGGCTACACCTTC. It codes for CASSPQGGYYGYTF.

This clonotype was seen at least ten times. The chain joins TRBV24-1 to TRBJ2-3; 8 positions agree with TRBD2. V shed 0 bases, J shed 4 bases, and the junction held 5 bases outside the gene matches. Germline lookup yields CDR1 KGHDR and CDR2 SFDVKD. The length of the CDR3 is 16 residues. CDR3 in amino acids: CATSDLAGGGADTQYF. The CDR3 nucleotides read TGTGCCACCAGTGATTTGGCGGGAGGTGGGGCAGATACGCAGTATTTT.

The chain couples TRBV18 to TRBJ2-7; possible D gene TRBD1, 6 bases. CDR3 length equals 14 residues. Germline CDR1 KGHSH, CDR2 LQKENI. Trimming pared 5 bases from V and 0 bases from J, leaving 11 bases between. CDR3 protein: CASSIKDSSYEQYF. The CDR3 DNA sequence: TGTGCCAGCTCAATCAAGGACAGCTCCTACGAGCAGTACTTC.

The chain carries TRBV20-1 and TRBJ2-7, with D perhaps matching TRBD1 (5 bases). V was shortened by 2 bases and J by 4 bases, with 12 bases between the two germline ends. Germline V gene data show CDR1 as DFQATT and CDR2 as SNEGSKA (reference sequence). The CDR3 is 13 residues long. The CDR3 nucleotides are TGCAGTGCTAGAAGGGGTCAAGGGTACGAGCAGTACTTC. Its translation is CSARRGQGYEQYF.

CDR3 protein: CASSTTQGAVVGYTF. Written as DNA, the CDR3 is TGTGCCAGCAGCACTACACAGGGGGCGGTTGTTGGCTACACCTTC. The rearrangement links TRBV7-9 to TRBJ1-2, with 9 bases lining up with TRBD1. Germline V gene lookup returns CDR1 SEHNR and CDR2 FQNEAQ (reference sequence). This CDR3 comprises 15 residues. After removal of 5 bases from V and 7 bases from J, the junction contained 11 bases not matched to a gene.

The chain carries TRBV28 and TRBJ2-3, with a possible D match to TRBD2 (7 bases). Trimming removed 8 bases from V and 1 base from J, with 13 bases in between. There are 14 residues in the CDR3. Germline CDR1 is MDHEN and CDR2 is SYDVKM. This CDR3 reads CASRGGAGTDTQYF. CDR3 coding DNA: TGTGCCAGCCGAGGGGGGGCCGGCACAGATACGCAGTATTTT.

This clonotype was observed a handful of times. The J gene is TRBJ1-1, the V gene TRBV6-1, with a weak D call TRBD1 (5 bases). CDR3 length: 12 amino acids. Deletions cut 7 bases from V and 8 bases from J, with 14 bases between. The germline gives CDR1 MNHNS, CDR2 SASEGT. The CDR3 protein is CASNPAGHEAFF. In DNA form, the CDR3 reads TGTGCCAGCAACCCCGCAGGGCACGAAGCTTTCTTT.

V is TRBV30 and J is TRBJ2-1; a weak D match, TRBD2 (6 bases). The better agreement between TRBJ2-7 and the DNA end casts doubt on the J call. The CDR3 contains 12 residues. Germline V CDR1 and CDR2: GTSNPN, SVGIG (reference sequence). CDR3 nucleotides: TGTGCCTGGGCTAGCGTAACTAATGAGCAGTACTTC. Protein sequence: CAWASVTNEQYF.

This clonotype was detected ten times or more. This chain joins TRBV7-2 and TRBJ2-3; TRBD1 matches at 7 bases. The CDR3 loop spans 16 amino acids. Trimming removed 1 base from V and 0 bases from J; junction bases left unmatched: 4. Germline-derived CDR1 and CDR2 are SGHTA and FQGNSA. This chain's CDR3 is CASSLGGTASTDTQYF. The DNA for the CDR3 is TGTGCCAGCAGCTTAGGTGGGACAGCTAGCACAGATACGCAGTATTTT.

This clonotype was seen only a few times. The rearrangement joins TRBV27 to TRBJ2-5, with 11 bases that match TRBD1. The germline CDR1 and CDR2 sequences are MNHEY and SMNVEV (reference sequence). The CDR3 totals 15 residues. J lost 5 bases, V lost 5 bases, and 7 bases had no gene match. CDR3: CASSRDRGIGETQYF. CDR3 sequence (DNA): TGTGCCAGCAGTAGGGACAGGGGGATAGGGGAGACCCAGTACTTC.

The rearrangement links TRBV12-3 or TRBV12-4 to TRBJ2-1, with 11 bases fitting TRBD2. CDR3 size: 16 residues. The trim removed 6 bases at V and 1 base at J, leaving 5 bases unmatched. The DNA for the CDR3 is TGTGCCAGCAGACCTACTAGCGGGAGATCCTACAATGAGCAGTTCTTC. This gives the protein CASRPTSGRSYNEQFF.

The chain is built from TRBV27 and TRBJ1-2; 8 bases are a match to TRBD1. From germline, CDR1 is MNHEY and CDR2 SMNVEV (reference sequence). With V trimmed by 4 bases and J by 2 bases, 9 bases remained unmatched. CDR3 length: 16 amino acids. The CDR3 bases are TGTGCCAGCAGTTCGAATACAGGGGGTCCCAACTATGGCTACACCTTC. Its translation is CASSSNTGGPNYGYTF.

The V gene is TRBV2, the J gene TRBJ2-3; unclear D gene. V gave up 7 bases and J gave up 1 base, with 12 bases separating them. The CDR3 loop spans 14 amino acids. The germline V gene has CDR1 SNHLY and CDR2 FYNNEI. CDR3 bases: TGTGCCAGCATAACGCCCTCCCGCACAGATACGCAGTATTTT. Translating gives CASITPSRTDTQYF.

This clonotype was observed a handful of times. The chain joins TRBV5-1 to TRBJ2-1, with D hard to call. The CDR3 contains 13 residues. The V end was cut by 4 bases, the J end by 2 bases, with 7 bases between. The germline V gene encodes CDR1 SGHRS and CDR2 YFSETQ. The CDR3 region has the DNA TGCGCCAGCAGCGGAAGTACCTACAATGAGCAGTTCTTC. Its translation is CASSGSTYNEQFF. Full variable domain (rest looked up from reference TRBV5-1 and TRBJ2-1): KAGVTQTPRYLIKTRGQQVTLSCSPISGHRSVSWYQQTPGQGLQFLFEYFSETQRNKGNFPGRFSGRQFSNSRSEMNVSTLELGDSALYLCASSGSTYNEQFFGPGTRLTVL.

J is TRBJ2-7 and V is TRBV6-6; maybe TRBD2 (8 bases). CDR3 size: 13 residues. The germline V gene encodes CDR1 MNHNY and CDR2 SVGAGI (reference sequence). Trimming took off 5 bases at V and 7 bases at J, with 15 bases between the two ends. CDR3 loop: CASSPGGGLEQYF. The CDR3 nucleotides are TGTGCCAGCAGTCCGGGAGGGGGCCTTGAGCAGTACTTC.

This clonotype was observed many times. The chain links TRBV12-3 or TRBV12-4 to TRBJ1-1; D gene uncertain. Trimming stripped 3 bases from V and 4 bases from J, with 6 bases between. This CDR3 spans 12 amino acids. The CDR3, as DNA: TGTGCCAGCAGTTTGGAGGGCACTGAAGCTTTCTTT. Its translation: CASSLEGTEAFF.

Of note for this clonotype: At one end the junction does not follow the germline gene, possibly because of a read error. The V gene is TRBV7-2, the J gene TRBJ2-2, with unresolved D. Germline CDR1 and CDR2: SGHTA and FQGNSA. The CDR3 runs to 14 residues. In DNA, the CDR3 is TGTGCCAGCAACTTAGGTGTATTGGTGGGGGAGCTGTTTTTT. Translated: CASNLGVLVGELFF. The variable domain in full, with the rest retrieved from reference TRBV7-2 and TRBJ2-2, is GAGVSQSPSNKVTEKGKDVELRCDPISGHTALYWYRQSLGQGLEFLIYFQGNSAPDKSGLPSDRFSAERTGGSVSTLTIQRTQQEDSAVYLCASNLGVLVGELFFGEGSRLTVL.

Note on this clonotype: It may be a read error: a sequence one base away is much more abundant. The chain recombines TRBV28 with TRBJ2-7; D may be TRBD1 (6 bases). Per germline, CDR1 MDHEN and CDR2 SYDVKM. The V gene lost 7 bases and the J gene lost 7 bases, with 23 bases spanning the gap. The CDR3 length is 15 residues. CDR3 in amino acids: CASTARTVAGNEQYF. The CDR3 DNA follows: TGTGCCAGCACCGCCAGGACAGTTGCGGGCAATGAGCAGTACTTC.

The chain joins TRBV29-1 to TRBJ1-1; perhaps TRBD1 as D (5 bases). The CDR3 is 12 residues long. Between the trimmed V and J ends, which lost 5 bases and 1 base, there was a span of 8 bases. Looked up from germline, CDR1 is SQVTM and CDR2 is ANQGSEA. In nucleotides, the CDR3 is TGCAGCGTTTGGGACTCGAACACTGAAGCTTTCTTT. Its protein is CSVWDSNTEAFF.

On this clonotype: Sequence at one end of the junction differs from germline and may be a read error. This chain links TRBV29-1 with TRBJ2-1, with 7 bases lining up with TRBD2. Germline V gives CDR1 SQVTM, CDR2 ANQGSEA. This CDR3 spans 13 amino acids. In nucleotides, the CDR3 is TGCAGCTCCCGGGACTACTCCTACAATGAGCGGTTCTTC. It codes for CSSRDYSYNERFF.

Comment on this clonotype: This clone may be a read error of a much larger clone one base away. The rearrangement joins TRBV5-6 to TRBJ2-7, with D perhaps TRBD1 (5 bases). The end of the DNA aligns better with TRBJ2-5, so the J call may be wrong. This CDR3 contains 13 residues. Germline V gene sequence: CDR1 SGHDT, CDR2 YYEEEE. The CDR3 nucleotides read TGTGCCAGCAGCCATGCAGGGCGACAGACCCAGTACTTC. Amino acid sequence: CASSHAGRQTQYF.

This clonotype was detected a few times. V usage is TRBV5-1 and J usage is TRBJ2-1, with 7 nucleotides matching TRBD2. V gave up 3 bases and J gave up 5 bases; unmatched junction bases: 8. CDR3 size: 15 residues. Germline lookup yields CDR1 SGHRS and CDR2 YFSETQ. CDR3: CASSSGLGMNNEQFF. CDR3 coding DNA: TGCGCCAGCAGCTCCGGACTAGGGATGAACAATGAGCAGTTCTTC.

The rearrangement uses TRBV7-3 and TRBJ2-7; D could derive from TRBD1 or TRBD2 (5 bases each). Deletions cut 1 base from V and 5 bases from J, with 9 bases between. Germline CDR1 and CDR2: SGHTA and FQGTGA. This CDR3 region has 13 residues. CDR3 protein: CASSLIGGNEQYF. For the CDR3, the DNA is TGTGCCAGCAGCTTAATTGGGGGAAACGAGCAGTACTTC. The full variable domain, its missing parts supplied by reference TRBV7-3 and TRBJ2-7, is GAGVSQTPSNKVTEKGKYVELRCDPISGHTALYWYRQSLGQGPEFLIYFQGTGAADDSGLPNDRFFAVRPEGSVSTLKIQRTERGDSAVYLCASSLIGGNEQYFGPGTRLTVT.

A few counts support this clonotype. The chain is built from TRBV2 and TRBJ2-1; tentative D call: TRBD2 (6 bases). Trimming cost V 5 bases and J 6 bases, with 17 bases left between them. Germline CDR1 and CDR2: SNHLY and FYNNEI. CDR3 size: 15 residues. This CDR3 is CASSQVVGTVNEQFF. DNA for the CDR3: TGTGCCAGCAGTCAGGTCGTGGGGACTGTCAATGAGCAGTTCTTC.

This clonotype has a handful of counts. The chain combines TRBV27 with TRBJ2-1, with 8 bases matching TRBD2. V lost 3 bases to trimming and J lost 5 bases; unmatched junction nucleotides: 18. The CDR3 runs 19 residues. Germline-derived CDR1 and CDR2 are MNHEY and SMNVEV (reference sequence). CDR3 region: CASSLRRIKAGVDNNEQFF. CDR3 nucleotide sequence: TGTGCCAGCAGTTTGCGCAGGATTAAAGCGGGAGTCGATAACAATGAGCAGTTCTTC.